This paragraph reports one T cell receptor beta chain. Its antigen remains unknown. This specimen belongs to a study of cytomegalovirus exposure and HLA in healthy donors. Findings of the study overall: Evidence from a later analysis indicated that most CMV-associated TCR beta chains looked HLA-restricted.

The CDR3 extends over 15 amino acids. In germline, CDR1 is MGHRA, CDR2 YSYEKL. The germline V and J ends were trimmed by 0 bases and 7 bases, with 13 bases remaining between them. In the PCR, 60 Vbeta and 13 Jbeta primers were used. The assay was immunoSEQ multiplex PCR, and TCRdb's table has in-frame clones only and misses some. The profile shows fewer than 85,000 clones, about four fifths of them singletons. The genes are TRBV4-1 and TRBJ2-1; possibly TRBD2 for D (6 bases). The specimen was PBMCs. This sequence originates from a male donor in good health and CMV-seropositive. The DNA of the CDR3 is TGCGCCAGCAGCCAAGATAACGGGGGTGGGAATGAGCAGTTCTTC. This translates into CASSQDNGGGNEQFF.